Below, 11 T cell receptor beta chains from the same sample are listed, as sequenced in a study of T cells in pancreatic ductal adenocarcinoma. The selected patients with pancreatic ductal adenocarcinoma had surgery but no neoadjuvant therapy. The protocol was immunoSEQ multiplex PCR, while the TCRdb copy is restricted to in-frame clones and leaves out a portion. The table includes under 6,500 clones, approximately 65% detected once. Sample: pancreatic tumor tissue. The receptors shown here come from a human donor with pancreatic ductal adenocarcinoma.

The rearrangement uses TRBV9 and TRBJ2-3, with TRBD2 matching over 11 bases. CDR1 is SGDLS and CDR2 is YYNGEE in the germline V gene. The junction had 10 bases not matched to a gene; V was cut back by 4 bases and J by 3 bases. The CDR3 consists of 17 residues. CDR3 bases: TGTGCCAGCAGCCCCTCCCGACTAGCGGGGACGACAGATACGCAGTATTTT. Translation: CASSPSRLAGTTDTQYF. The full variable domain, with the rest looked up from reference TRBV9 and TRBJ2-3, is DSGVTQTPKHLITATGQRVTLRCSPRSGDLSVYWYQQSLDQGLQFLIQYYNGEERAKGNILERFSAQQFPDLHSELNLSSLELGDSALYFCASSPSRLAGTTDTQYFGPGTRLTVL.

The genes are TRBV6-6 and TRBJ1-2; D not certain. The CDR3 is made up of 15 amino acids. The V end lost 4 bases, the J end lost 1 base, and 13 bases lay between the germline ends. Germline V gene data show CDR1 as MNHNY and CDR2 as SVGAGI (reference sequence). As DNA, the CDR3 is TGTGCCAGCAGTTCGGGAAGAGCGAGTAACTATGGCTACACCTTC. Protein: CASSSGRASNYGYTF.

DNA for the CDR3: TGTGCCAGCAGCCCGGTCGGCAGGGGGCTAGTAGATGAGCAGTTCTTC. Amino acids: CASSPVGRGLVDEQFF. The J gene is TRBJ2-1, the V gene TRBV7-2; 8 positions agree with TRBD1. Trimming cost V 5 bases and J 8 bases; bases outside gene matches: 14. The CDR3 has 16 amino acids. Germline V lookup: CDR1 SGHTA, CDR2 FQGNSA.

The J gene is TRBJ1-5, the V gene TRBV4-1; 12 bases match TRBD1. The CDR3 length is 15 residues. J was trimmed by 7 bases and V by 4 bases; bases with no gene match: 5. Germline-derived CDR1 and CDR2 are MGHRA and YSYEKL. The DNA of the CDR3 is TGCGCCAGCAGCCCTGGGACAGGGGGCGACCAGCCCCAGCATTTT. It is translated as CASSPGTGGDQPQHF.

The chain is built from TRBV6-6 and TRBJ2-1; 11 nucleotides agree with TRBD2. V shed 6 bases, J shed 4 bases, and the junction held 5 bases outside the gene matches. Germline lookup yields CDR1 MNHNY and CDR2 SVGAGI (reference sequence). The CDR3 is 15 amino acids. The CDR3 coding sequence is TGTGCCAGCAGCCTGACTAGCGGGGCTTACAATGAGCAGTTCTTC. Translation: CASSLTSGAYNEQFF.

The chain employs TRBV5-8 and TRBJ2-5; 7 nucleotides match TRBD2. CDR1 is SGHTS, CDR2 YDEGEE, per germline. The ends lost 1 base at V and 3 bases at J; junction bases unmatched: 3. This CDR3 is 14 amino acids long. The CDR3: CASSLSAGEETQYF. DNA of the CDR3: TGTGCCAGCAGCTTGTCTGCGGGGGAAGAGACCCAGTACTTC.

This clone has only one observation. The chain recombines TRBV6-5 with TRBJ2-7; TRBD1 matches 8 bases. The V gene's germline CDR1 is MNHEY and CDR2 SVGAGI. Trimming at V came to 0 bases and at J to 1 base, leaving 5 bases not matched to a gene. CDR3 size: 16 residues. The CDR3 protein is CASSYSTRGQSYEQYF. In DNA, the CDR3 is TGTGCCAGCAGTTACTCGACCAGGGGGCAGTCCTACGAGCAGTACTTC.

This clone has a single count. The rearrangement uses TRBV4-1 and TRBJ1-1; weak D call: TRBD1 (6 bases). V was pared by 0 bases and J by 10 bases, with 12 bases between. Germline V gene data show CDR1 as MGHRA and CDR2 as YSYEKL. The CDR3 runs 13 residues. CDR3: CASSQDQGLVAFF. The CDR3 DNA sequence: TGCGCCAGCAGCCAAGATCAGGGGTTGGTAGCTTTCTTT.

The chain combines TRBV6-5 with TRBJ2-3; TRBD1 might be the D (5 bases). Germline-derived CDR1 and CDR2 are MNHEY and SVGAGI. The V end was cut by 7 bases, the J end by 5 bases, with 16 bases between. CDR3 length equals 14 residues. The CDR3 sequence is CASKLYFQGDTQYF. CDR3 nucleotides: TGTGCCAGCAAACTTTATTTTCAGGGAGATACGCAGTATTTT.

This sequence joins TRBV7-3 and TRBJ2-7, with 10 bases identical to TRBD1. CDR3 size: 11 residues. Germline V gene sequence: CDR1 SGHTA, CDR2 FQGTGA. CDR3 sequence: CAWDRGYEQYF. The CDR3 DNA is TGTGCTTGGGACAGGGGATACGAGCAGTACTTC. Drawing the rest from reference TRBV7-3 and TRBJ2-7, the complete variable domain is GAGVSQTPSNKVTEKGKYVELRCDPISGHTALYWYRQSLGQGPEFLIYFQGTGAADDSGLPNDRFFAVRPEGSVSTLKIQRTERGDSAVYLCAWDRGYEQYFGPGTRLTVT.

There are a few counts of this clone. CDR3 amino acids: CASSDWGLPSGNTIYF. CDR3 sequence (DNA): TGCGCCAGCAGTGACTGGGGACTGCCCTCTGGAAACACCATATATTTT. The chain recombines TRBV10-2 with TRBJ1-3, with D maybe TRBD1 (5 bases). Trimming took 3 bases from V and 0 from J, leaving 12 bases between them. This CDR3 is 16 amino acids long. The germline V gene has CDR1 WSHSY and CDR2 SAAADI.